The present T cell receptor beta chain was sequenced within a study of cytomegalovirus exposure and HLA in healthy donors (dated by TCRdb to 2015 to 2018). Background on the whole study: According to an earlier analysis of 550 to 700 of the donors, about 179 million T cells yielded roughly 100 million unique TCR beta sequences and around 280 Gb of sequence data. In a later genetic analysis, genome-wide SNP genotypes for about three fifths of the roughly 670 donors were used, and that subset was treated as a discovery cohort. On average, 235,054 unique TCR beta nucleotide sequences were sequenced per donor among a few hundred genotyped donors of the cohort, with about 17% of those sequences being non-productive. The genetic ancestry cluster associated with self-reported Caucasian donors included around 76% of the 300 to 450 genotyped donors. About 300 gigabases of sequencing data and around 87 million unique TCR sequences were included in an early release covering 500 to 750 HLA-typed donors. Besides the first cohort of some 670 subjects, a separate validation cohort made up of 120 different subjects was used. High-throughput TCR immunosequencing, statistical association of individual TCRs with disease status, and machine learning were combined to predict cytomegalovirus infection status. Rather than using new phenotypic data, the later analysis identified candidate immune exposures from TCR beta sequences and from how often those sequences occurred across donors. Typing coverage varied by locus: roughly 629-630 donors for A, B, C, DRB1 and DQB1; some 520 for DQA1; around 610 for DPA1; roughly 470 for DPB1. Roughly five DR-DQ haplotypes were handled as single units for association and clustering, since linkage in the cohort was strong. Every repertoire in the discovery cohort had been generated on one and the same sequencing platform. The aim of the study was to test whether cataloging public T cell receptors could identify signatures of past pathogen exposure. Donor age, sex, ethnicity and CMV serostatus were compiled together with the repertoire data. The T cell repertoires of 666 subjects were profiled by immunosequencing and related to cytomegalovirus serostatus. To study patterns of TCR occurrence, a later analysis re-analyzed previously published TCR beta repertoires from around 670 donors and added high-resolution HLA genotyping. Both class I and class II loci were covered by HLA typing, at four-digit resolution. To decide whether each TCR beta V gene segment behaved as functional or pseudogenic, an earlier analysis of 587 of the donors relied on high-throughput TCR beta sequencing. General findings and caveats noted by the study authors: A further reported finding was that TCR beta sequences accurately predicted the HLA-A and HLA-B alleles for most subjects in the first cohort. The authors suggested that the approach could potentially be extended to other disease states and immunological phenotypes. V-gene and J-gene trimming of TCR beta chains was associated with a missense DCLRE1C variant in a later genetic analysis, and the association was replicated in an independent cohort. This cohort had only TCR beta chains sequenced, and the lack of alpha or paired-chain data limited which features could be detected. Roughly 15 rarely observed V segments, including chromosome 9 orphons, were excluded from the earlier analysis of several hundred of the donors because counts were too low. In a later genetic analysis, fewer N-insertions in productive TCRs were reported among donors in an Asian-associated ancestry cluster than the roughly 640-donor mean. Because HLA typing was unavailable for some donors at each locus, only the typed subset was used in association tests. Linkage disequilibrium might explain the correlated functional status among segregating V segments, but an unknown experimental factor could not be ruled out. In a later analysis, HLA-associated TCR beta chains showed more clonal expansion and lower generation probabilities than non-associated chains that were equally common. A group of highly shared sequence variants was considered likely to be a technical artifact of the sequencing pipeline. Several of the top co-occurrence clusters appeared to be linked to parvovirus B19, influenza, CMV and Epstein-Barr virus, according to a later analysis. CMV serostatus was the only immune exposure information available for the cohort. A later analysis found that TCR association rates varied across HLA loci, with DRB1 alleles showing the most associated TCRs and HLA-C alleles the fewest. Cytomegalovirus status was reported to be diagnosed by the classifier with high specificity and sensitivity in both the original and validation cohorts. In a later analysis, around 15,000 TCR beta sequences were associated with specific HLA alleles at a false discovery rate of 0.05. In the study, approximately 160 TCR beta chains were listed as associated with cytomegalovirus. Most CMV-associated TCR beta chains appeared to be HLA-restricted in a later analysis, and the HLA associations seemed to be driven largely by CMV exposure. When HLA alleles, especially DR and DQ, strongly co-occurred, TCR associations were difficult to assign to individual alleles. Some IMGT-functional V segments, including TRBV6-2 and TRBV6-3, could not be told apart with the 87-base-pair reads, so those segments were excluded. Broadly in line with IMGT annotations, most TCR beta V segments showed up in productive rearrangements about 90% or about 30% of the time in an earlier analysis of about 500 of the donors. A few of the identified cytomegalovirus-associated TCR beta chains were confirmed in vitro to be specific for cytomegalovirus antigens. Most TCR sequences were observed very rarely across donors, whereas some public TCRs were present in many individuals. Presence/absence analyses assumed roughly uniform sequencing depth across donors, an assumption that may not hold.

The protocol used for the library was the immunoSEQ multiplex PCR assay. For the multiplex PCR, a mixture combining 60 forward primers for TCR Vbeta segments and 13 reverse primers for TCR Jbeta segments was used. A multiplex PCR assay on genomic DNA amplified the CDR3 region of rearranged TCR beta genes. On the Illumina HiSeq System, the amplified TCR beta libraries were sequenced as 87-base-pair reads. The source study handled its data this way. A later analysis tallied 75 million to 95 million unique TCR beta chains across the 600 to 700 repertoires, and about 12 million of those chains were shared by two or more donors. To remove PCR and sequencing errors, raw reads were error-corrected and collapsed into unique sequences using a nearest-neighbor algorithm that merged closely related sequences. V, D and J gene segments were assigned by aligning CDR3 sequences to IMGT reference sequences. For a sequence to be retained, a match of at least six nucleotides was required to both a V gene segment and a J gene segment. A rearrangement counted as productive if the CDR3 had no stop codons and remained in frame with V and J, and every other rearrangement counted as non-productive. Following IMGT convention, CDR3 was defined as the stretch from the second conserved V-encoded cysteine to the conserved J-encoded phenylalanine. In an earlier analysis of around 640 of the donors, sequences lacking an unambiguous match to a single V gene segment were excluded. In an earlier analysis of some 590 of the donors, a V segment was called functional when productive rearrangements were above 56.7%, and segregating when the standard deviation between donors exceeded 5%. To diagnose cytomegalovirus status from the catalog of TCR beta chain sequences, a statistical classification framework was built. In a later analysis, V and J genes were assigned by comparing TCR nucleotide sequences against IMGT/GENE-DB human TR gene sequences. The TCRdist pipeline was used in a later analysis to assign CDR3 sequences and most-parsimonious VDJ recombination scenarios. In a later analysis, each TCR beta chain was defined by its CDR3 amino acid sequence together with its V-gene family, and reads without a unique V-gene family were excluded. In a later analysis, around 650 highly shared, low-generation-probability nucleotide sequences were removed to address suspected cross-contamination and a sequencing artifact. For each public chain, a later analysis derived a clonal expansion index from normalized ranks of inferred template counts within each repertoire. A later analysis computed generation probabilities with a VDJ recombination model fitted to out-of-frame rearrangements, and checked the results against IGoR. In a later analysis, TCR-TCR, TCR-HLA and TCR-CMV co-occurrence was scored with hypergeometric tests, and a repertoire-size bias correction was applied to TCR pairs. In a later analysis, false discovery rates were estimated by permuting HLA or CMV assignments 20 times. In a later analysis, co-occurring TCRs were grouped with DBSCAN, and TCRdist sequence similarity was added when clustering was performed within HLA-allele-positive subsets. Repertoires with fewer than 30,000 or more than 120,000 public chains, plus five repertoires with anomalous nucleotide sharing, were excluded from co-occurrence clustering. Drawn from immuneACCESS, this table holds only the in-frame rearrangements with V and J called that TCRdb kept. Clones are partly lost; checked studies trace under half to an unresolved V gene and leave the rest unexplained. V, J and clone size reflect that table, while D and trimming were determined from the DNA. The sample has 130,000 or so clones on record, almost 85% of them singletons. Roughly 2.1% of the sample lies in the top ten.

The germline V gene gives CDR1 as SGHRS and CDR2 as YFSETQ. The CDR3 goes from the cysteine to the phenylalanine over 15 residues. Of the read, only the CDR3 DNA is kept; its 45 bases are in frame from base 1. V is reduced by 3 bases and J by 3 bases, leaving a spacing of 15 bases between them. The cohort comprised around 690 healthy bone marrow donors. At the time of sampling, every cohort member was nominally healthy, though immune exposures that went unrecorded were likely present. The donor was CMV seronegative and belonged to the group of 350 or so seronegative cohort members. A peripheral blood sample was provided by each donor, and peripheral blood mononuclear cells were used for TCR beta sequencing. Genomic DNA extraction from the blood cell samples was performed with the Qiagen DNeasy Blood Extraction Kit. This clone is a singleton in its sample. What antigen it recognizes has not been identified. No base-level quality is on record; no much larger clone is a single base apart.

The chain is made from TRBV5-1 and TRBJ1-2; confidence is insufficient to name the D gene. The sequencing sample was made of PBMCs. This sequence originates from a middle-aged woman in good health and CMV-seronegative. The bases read TGCGCCAGCAGCTCCCAACCGGAGATGGACTATGGCTACACCTTC. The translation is CASSSQPEMDYGYTF.